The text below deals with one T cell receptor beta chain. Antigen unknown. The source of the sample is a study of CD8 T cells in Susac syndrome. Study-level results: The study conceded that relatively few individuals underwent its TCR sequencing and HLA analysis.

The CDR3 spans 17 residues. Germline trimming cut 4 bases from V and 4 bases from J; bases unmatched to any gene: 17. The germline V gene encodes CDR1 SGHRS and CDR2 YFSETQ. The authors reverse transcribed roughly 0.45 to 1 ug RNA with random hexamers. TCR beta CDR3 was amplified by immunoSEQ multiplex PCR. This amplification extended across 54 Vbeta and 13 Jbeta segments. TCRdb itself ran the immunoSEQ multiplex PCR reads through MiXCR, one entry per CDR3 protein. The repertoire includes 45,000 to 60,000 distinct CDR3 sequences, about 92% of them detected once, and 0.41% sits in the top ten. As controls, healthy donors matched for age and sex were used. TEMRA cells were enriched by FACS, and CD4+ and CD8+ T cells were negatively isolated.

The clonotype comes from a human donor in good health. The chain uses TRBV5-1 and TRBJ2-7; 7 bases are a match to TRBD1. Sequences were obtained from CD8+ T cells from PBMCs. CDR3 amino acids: CASSRPGTAKLPYEQYF. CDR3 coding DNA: TGCGCCAGCAGCAGGCCCGGGACAGCGAAATTACCGTACGAGCAGTACTTC.